Described below is a single TCR beta chain sequence and its context. Between the trimmed V and J ends, which lost 6 bases and 0 bases, there was a span of 6 bases. This CDR3 is built from 13 residues. Germline lookup yields CDR1 LNHNV and CDR2 YYDKDF (reference sequence). The assay was immunoSEQ multiplex PCR, and TCRdb's table has in-frame clones only and misses some. The data show around 76,000 clones, more than 80% seen once. These data are taken from a study of OX40 agonist ivuxolimab in advanced cancers. Overall study: Six ivuxolimab dose levels, 0.01 to 10 mg/kg, were given intravenously every 2 weeks. Patients with hepatocellular carcinoma, melanoma, renal cell or head and neck cancer made up the dose-escalation patients. Three patients, one with hepatocellular carcinoma and two with cutaneous melanoma, achieved partial responses.

This TCR was recovered from an adult with an advanced solid tumor such as melanoma, head and neck, liver or kidney cancer. The genes are TRBV15 and TRBJ1-3, with unresolved D. Sequences were derived from CD4+ or CD8+ T cells sorted from blood, sampled in a trial of the OX40 agonist ivuxolimab. The CDR3 region has the DNA TGTGCCACCAGGGTCAGCTCTGGAAACACCATATATTTT. This translates into CATRVSSGNTIYF. The variable domain in full, completed from reference TRBV15 and TRBJ1-3, reads DAMVIQNPRYQVTQFGKPVTLSCSQTLNHNVMYWYQQKSSQAPKLLFHYYDKDFNNEADTPDNFQSRRPNTSFCFLDIRSPGLGDTAMYLCATRVSSGNTIYFGEGSWLTVV.